This TCR beta chain was captured by sequencing in a study of T cell repertoires in cytomegalovirus infection. Study information: It can be stated that public TCR beta signatures indicated CMV infection as well as a matching HLA type. The study's findings and limits: Individuals carrying CMV plus the relevant HLA were identified by cumulative frequency of public TCR beta families. The study found HLA-C-restricted CMV-specific TCR beta clonotypes dominating the ex vivo response.

This clonotype appeared many times. The antigen remains unidentified. Germline assignment: CDR1 MNHEY and CDR2 SVGEGT. The CDR3 has 15 residues. The V segment lost 0 bases and the J segment 8 bases; nucleotides outside the gene matches: 9. TCRdb reprocessed the reads with MiXCR, giving one entry per CDR3 protein. Of around 540,000 distinct CDR3 sequences in the sample, roughly a third were seen once. This chain links TRBV6-2 or TRBV6-3 with TRBJ1-2; 7 bases map to TRBD1. The material was cultured PBMCs, obtained from culture after CMV antigen stimulation. The TCR comes from a human donor in good health (CMV status not recorded). Some clones in this sample may be carry-over from other donors' samples. The CDR3 sequence is CASSYSQRTGGGYTF. CDR3 bases: TGTGCCAGCAGTTACTCTCAACGGACAGGCGGGGGCTACACCTTC.